The sequence of this T cell receptor (beta chain) was determined in a study of human T cells and chemical hapten exposure. Study-wide context: A patient group, mainly female, showed alopecia areata, totalis or universalis. General study findings and limits: Relative to controls, expanded TCRs formed significantly more large CDR3 similarity clusters.

This clonotype was observed at least ten times. Its antigen remains unidentified. The study used a library that attached unique molecular identifiers to individual cDNA molecules. TCRdb analysed the RACE reads with MiXCR anew, one entry per CDR3 protein. The sample records some 400,000 distinct CDR3 sequences, roughly 4.8% being singletons. The time point is: patch test 1, 2 weeks after DPC sensitization. Sample treatment: therapeutic diphenylcyclopropenone sensitization with weekly scalp DPC. The starting material, unfractionated whole blood, was used for total RNA extraction. Per germline, CDR1 MNHEY and CDR2 SMNVEV (reference sequence). Trimming at V came to 6 bases and at J to 1 base, leaving 2 bases not matched to a gene. The CDR3 is made up of 13 amino acids.

This sample comprised whole blood, obtained in connection with sensitization to the hapten diphenylcyclopropenone (DPC). The TCR comes from a woman in her fifties or sixties with alopecia areata. Some clones in this sample may be carry-over from other donors' samples. V is TRBV27 and J is TRBJ1-1; 7 bases agree with TRBD1. The CDR3 sequence: CASRTGRNTEAFF. In DNA, the CDR3 is TGTGCCAGCAGGACAGGGCGGAACACTGAAGCTTTCTTT.